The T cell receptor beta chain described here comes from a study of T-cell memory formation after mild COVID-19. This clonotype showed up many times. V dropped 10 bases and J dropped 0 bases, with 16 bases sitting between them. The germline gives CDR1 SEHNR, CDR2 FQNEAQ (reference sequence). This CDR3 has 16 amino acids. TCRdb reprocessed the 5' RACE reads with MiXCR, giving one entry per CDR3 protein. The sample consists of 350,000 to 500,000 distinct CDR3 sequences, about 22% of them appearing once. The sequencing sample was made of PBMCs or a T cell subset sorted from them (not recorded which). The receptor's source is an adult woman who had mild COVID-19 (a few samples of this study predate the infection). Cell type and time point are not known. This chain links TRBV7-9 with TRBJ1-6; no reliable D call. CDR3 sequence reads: CATDISGDSYNSPLHF. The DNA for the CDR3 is TGTGCCACCGATATCAGTGGGGACTCCTATAATTCACCCCTCCACTTT.